These 13 T cell receptor beta chains came from one sample sequenced in a study of shared clonotypes between healthy human individuals. Generated by immunoSEQ multiplex PCR, the TCRdb table keeps only in-frame clones and is missing some. The repertoire includes approximately 2,200,000 clones, around 93% of them detected once, and around 1.7% sits in the top ten. Naive CD8 cells comprised CD45RO-negative, CCR7-positively selected cells, excluding terminally differentiated effector memory CD45RA+ cells. Material for sequencing was naive CD8+ T cells from PBMCs. These receptors were taken from a man in his late teens or twenties in good health. Some clones in this sample may be carry-over from other donors' samples.

The table lists this clone with a count of one. The CDR3 loop is CASRPPSGYEQYF. As DNA, the CDR3 is TGTGCCAGTAGGCCCCCATCGGGCTACGAGCAGTACTTC. The chain is built from TRBV19 and TRBJ2-7; D remains unclear. In germline, CDR1 is LNHDA, CDR2 SQIVND (reference sequence). There are 13 residues in the CDR3. V was shortened by 6 bases and J by 3 bases, with 12 bases between the two germline ends.

This sequence joins TRBV28 and TRBJ2-7; TRBD2 matches at 7 bases. The CDR3 sequence is 12 residues long. The V segment lost 6 bases and the J segment 6 bases; nucleotides outside the gene matches: 5. Looked up from germline, CDR1 is MDHEN and CDR2 is SYDVKM. Here the CDR3 reads CASRGRESEQYF. The CDR3, as DNA: TGTGCCAGCAGAGGGAGGGAAAGCGAGCAGTACTTC.

This chain links TRBV30 with TRBJ2-5; 11 bases are a match to TRBD2. The DNA end is more similar to TRBJ2-7, so the J call may be wrong. The CDR3 runs to 15 residues. Germline V lookup: CDR1 GTSNPN, CDR2 SVGIG (reference sequence). CDR3 bases: TGTGCCTGGAGTGCGGGACTAGCGGCAACCGCCGAGCAGTACTTC. Protein: CAWSAGLAATAEQYF.

The rearrangement uses TRBV29-1 and TRBJ2-5; tentatively, D is TRBD2 (6 bases). The J call could be wrong; TRBJ2-7 is a better fit for the DNA end. The CDR3 is 14 amino acids. Germline V lookup: CDR1 SQVTM, CDR2 ANQGSEA. Written as DNA, the CDR3 is TGCAGCGTTGCTACTGGAGGGCCGTACTACGAGCAGTACTTC. Its protein product is CSVATGGPYYEQYF.

CDR3 bases: TGTGCCAGCAGCTCCCGCGGACTAGCGGGAGTTGCCGGGGAGCTGTTTTTT. Translation gives CASSSRGLAGVAGELFF. The V and J genes are TRBV11-3 and TRBJ2-2; 13 bases fit TRBD2. Germline V gene data show CDR1 as SGHNT and CDR2 as YENEEA. V shed 4 bases and J 6 bases; nucleotides not matched to a gene: 8. CDR3 length: 17 residues.

The V gene is TRBV30, the J gene TRBJ1-1, with D unclear. This CDR3 contains 15 residues. Trimming left V 0 bases short and J 1 base short, with 12 bases between. Germline V gives CDR1 GTSNPN, CDR2 SVGIG (reference sequence). The CDR3 region is CAWSVLEETNTEAFF. The DNA for the CDR3 is TGTGCCTGGAGTGTACTAGAGGAGACGAACACTGAAGCTTTCTTT.

The V and J genes are TRBV27 and TRBJ2-7; 8 bases line up with TRBD2. Trimming removed 10 bases from V and 2 bases from J; junction bases left unmatched: 1. Per germline, CDR1 MNHEY and CDR2 SMNVEV (reference sequence). The CDR3 is 11 residues long. The CDR3 DNA reads as TGTGCCACCGGGGGGGCCTACGAGCAGTACTTC. Translation: CATGGAYEQYF.

J is TRBJ1-2 and V is TRBV5-4; D possibly corresponds to TRBD1 (6 bases). The CDR3 totals 14 residues. CDR1 is SGHNT, CDR2 YYREEE, per germline (reference sequence). Between the trimmed V and J ends, which lost 9 bases and 4 bases, there was a span of 19 bases. As DNA, the CDR3 is TGTGCCACCAAGAGCAGGGGAAGTGTCTATGGCTACACCTTC. Its protein is CATKSRGSVYGYTF. The whole variable domain, filled in from reference TRBV5-4 and TRBJ1-2, reads ETGVTQSPTHLIKTRGQQVTLRCSSQSGHNTVSWYQQALGQGPQFIFQYYREEENGRGNFPPRFSGLQFPNYSSELNVNALELDDSALYLCATKSRGSVYGYTFGSGTRLTVV.

V gene TRBV4-2 combines with J gene TRBJ1-2; 8 bases line up with TRBD1. V lost 0 bases, J lost 5 bases, and 11 bases stayed unmatched. Germline CDR1 LGHNA, CDR2 YNFKEQ. This CDR3 spans 17 amino acids. CDR3 DNA: TGTGCCAGCAGCCAAGACCCAGACAGGGGAAAGGGGTATGGCTACACCTTC. Amino acid sequence: CASSQDPDRGKGYGYTF.

Comment on this clone: Other nucleotide sequences in the sample specify the same CDR3. The chain carries TRBV15 and TRBJ2-5; 13 nucleotides align to TRBD2. The CDR3 is 15 residues long. Germline CDR1 LNHNV, CDR2 YYDKDF (reference sequence). J lost 4 bases, V lost 3 bases, and 2 bases had no gene match. This CDR3 reads CATSSRTSGRETQYF. The CDR3 DNA reads TGTGCCACCAGCAGTAGGACTAGCGGGAGAGAGACCCAGTACTTC.

The chain recombines TRBV6-1 with TRBJ2-2; 12 nucleotides match TRBD2. Per the germline V gene, CDR1 is MNHNS and CDR2 is SASEGT. Losses at the gene ends were 2 bases for V and 6 bases for J; bases not matched to a gene: 4. The length of the CDR3 is 16 residues. CDR3 loop: CASSELTSGSAGELFF. The CDR3 nucleotides read TGTGCCAGCAGTGAACTGACTAGCGGGAGTGCCGGGGAGCTGTTTTTT.

The chain is built from TRBV7-9 and TRBJ2-1; D call uncertain. The CDR3 has 16 amino acids. Trimming pared 6 bases from V and 0 bases from J, leaving 15 bases between. CDR1 SEHNR and CDR2 FQNEAQ come from the germline V gene (reference sequence). CDR3 bases: TGTGCCAGCAGTCCCTTATTGCGGAGCTCCTACAATGAGCAGTTCTTC. This codes for CASSPLLRSSYNEQFF.

The chain recombines TRBV11-2 with TRBJ2-7; D call uncertain. The CDR3 is 11 residues long. Germline CDR1 is SGHAT and CDR2 is FQNNGV. The V end lost 3 bases, the J end lost 6 bases, and 6 bases lay between the germline ends. This CDR3 is CASSFRGEQYF. The CDR3 coding sequence is TGTGCCAGCAGCTTTAGAGGCGAGCAGTACTTC.